The TCR beta chain under discussion was sequenced for a study of human T cells and chemical hapten exposure. Whole-study results and caveats: Sensitizing with DPC caused no change in TCRs above 1 in 1000 frequency. Expanded TCR sets contained significantly more large CDR3 similarity clusters than controls.

Germline-derived CDR1 and CDR2 are MNHEY and SMNVEV (reference sequence). CDR3 length equals 14 residues. V shed 4 bases and J shed 4 bases, with 11 bases lying between them. Individual cDNA molecules in this library carried unique molecular identifiers. TCRdb re-analysed the RACE reads in MiXCR, keeping a single row per CDR3 protein. The data show roughly 96,000 distinct CDR3 sequences, with about 9.6% seen just once and approximately 2.2% held by the top ten. Indicated time point: patch test 2, 6 weeks after DPC sensitization. Treatment: therapeutic diphenylcyclopropenone sensitization with weekly scalp DPC. Concerning this clonotype: Its matching antigen is unknown.

This sample comprised whole blood, obtained in connection with sensitization to the hapten diphenylcyclopropenone (DPC). The sequence derives from a woman aged 40 to 50 with alopecia areata. Some clones in this sample may be carry-over from other donors' samples. The V call is TRBV27, the J call TRBJ1-5, with D possibly being TRBD1 (5 bases). In DNA form, the CDR3 reads TGTGCCAGCAGTTCCCAGGGACCTAATCAGCCCCAGCATTTT. It translates to CASSSQGPNQPQHF.